A selection of T cell receptor beta chains follows, all from one sample in a study of blood T cell repertoires in COVID-19. Produced via immunoSEQ multiplex PCR; TCRdb's table is partial and in-frame only. Of over 110,000 clones in the sample, more than 75% are singletons; the top ten hold 13%. The sample taken for sequencing was peripheral blood. The receptor set was obtained from a man older than 75 with acute or convalescent COVID-19. The CDR3 runs from the conserved cysteine through the conserved F or W. The D gene is left open where the match is weak. Clone size appears in some rows only: once, few, many, or a class for an expanded clone.

D,size,V,J,CDR3,DNA
TRBD2,NA,TRBV19,TRBJ2-3,CASNIGTSRDTQYF,TGTGCCAGTAACATCGGGACTAGCAGAGATACGCAGTATTTT
TRBD1,few,TRBV5-6,TRBJ2-7,CASSSGTGRLEQYF,TGTGCCAGCAGCTCCGGGACAGGGAGGCTCGAGCAGTACTTC
NA,NA,TRBV7-2,TRBJ2-7,CASSPEGRGGRHEQYF,TGTGCCAGCAGCCCGGAGGGGAGGGGGGGGCGTCACGAGCAGTACTTC
NA,NA,TRBV7-2,TRBJ1-1,CASRFYGPNTEAFF,TGTGCCAGCAGGTTTTATGGGCCCAACACTGAAGCTTTCTTT
NA,NA,TRBV6-2/TRBV6-3,TRBJ1-4,CASSSRATNEKLFF,TGTGCCAGCAGTTCGCGGGCAACTAATGAAAAACTGTTTTTT
TRBD1,NA,TRBV5-6,TRBJ2-6,CASSLGDRAGANVLTF,TGTGCCAGCAGCTTGGGGGACAGGGCTGGGGCCAACGTCCTGACTTTC
NA,NA,TRBV2,TRBJ2-6,CASRRGTGANVLTF,TGTGCCAGCAGAAGGGGAACTGGGGCCAACGTCCTGACTTTC
NA,NA,TRBV7-6,TRBJ1-1,CASSSREDTEAFF,TGTGCCAGCAGCTCCAGGGAGGACACTGAAGCTTTCTTT
TRBD2,NA,TRBV7-2,TRBJ2-5,CASSSGEGLQTQYF,TGTGCCAGCAGCTCCGGGGAGGGCCTCCAGACCCAGTACTTC
TRBD1,NA,TRBV19,TRBJ1-2,CASSPEGASNYGYTF,TGTGCCAGTAGTCCCGAGGGGGCGTCTAACTATGGCTACACCTTC
TRBD1,NA,TRBV25-1,TRBJ1-4,CASTYRGSEKLFF,TGTGCCAGCACTTACAGGGGGTCTGAAAAACTGTTTTTT
NA,NA,TRBV6-5,TRBJ1-2,CASSPSGGANYGYTF,TGTGCCAGCAGTCCAAGCGGGGGAGCTAACTATGGCTACACCTTC
TRBD1,NA,TRBV2,TRBJ2-5,CASTQNRGRETQYF,TGTGCCAGCACTCAGAACAGGGGTAGGGAGACCCAGTACTTC
NA,NA,TRBV5-1,TRBJ2-1,CASSLLATSSYNEQFF,TGCGCCAGTAGTCTCCTAGCGACCAGCTCCTACAATGAGCAGTTCTTC
NA,NA,TRBV5-4,TRBJ1-1,CASSLSARGYTEAFF,TGTGCCAGCAGCTTGTCAGCCAGGGGTTACACTGAAGCTTTCTTT
TRBD2,NA,TRBV5-8,TRBJ2-1,CASTTGTSGANEQFF,TGTGCCAGCACCACCGGGACTAGCGGGGCAAATGAGCAGTTCTTC
TRBD1,NA,TRBV6-2/TRBV6-3,TRBJ1-2,CASSYSGTGSYGYTF,TGTGCCAGCAGTTACAGCGGGACAGGGTCCTATGGCTACACCTTC
TRBD1,once,TRBV7-3,TRBJ1-6,CASSHTGGSPLHF,TGTGCCAGCAGTCATACAGGGGGTTCACCCCTCCACTTT
NA,NA,TRBV16,TRBJ1-2,CASSQFSPPEDGYTF,TGTGCCAGCAGCCAATTTTCCCCACCTGAGGATGGCTACACCTTC
NA,NA,TRBV7-2,TRBJ2-3,CASSPSTDTQYF,TGTGCCAGCAGCCCCTCCACAGATACGCAGTATTTT
TRBD1,NA,TRBV7-2,TRBJ1-2,CASSPSQGAAGGYTF,TGTGCCAGCAGCCCATCACAGGGGGCCGCGGGTGGCTACACCTTC
NA,once,TRBV5-1,TRBJ2-5,CASSLAGETQYF,TGCGCCAGCAGCTTGGCAGGCGAGACCCAGTACTTC
TRBD1,NA,TRBV5-1,TRBJ1-1,CASTTRGRGTGGRTEAFF,TGCGCCAGCACGACCAGGGGTCGGGGGACAGGGGGCCGTACTGAAGCTTTCTTT
NA,once,TRBV12-3/TRBV12-4,TRBJ1-4,CASSPERGEAVFF,TGTGCCAGCAGCCCGGAACGGGGGGAGGCGGTGTTTTTT
TRBD1,NA,TRBV19,TRBJ2-3,CASSGTGGLDTQYF,TGTGCCAGCTCCGGGACAGGGGGCTTAGATACGCAGTATTTT
NA,NA,TRBV3-1/TRBV3-2,TRBJ2-7,CASSHPRAQGLEQYF,TGTGCCAGCAGCCACCCCCGGGCCCAGGGCCTCGAGCAGTACTTC
TRBD1,NA,TRBV27,TRBJ1-1,CASSRGLVTEAFF,TGTGCCAGCAGCAGGGGGTTAGTCACTGAAGCTTTCTTT
TRBD1,NA,TRBV28,TRBJ1-6,CASRGTGSSYNSPLHF,TGTGCCAGCAGAGGGACAGGGAGCTCCTATAATTCACCCCTCCACTTT
TRBD2,NA,TRBV24-1,TRBJ2-7,CATSASGAVASYEQYF,TGTGCCACCAGTGCTAGCGGGGCAGTGGCATCCTACGAGCAGTACTTC
NA,NA,TRBV21-1,TRBJ1-5,CASSGDSFGTNNQPQHF,TGTGCCAGCAGCGGTGATTCTTTTGGGACAAACAATCAGCCCCAGCATTTT
NA,few,TRBV28,TRBJ1-4,CACRMAAHEKLFF,TGTGCCTGCCGGATGGCGGCTCATGAAAAACTGTTTTTT
NA,NA,TRBV11-1,TRBJ1-2,CASSADRNYGYTF,TGTGCCAGCAGCGCCGACAGAAACTATGGCTACACCTTC
TRBD2,NA,TRBV14,TRBJ2-1,CASSQPGGQRGGLSNEQFF,TGTGCCAGCAGCCAACCCGGTGGGCAGCGGGGGGGCCTCAGCAATGAGCAGTTCTTC
NA,NA,TRBV19,TRBJ1-1,CASQEGNTEAFF,TGTGCCAGTCAGGAGGGGAACACTGAAGCTTTCTTT
NA,NA,TRBV7-2,TRBJ2-7,CASSWARGAGEQYF,TGTGCCAGCAGCTGGGCTCGGGGGGCCGGCGAGCAGTACTTC
NA,NA,TRBV5-4,TRBJ2-3,CASSLTLDRSTDTQYF,TGTGCCAGCAGCCTTACACTGGACAGAAGCACAGATACGCAGTATTTT
NA,NA,TRBV5-3,TRBJ1-5,CARSFHFEDSNQPQHF,TGTGCCAGAAGCTTCCATTTTGAGGATAGCAATCAGCCCCAGCATTTT
NA,once,TRBV30,TRBJ1-6,CAWKQARNSPLHF,TGTGCCTGGAAACAGGCCCGAAATTCACCCCTCCACTTT
NA,few,TRBV5-5,TRBJ1-5,CASSFRGDLYISNQPQHF,TGTGCCAGCAGCTTCAGGGGCGACCTCTATATCAGCAATCAGCCCCAGCATTTT
NA,NA,TRBV25-1,TRBJ1-5,CASSKGGSNQPQHF,TGTGCCAGCAGTAAAGGCGGTAGCAATCAGCCCCAGCATTTT
TRBD1,NA,TRBV7-8,TRBJ2-2,CASTGQGRIGELFF,TGTGCCAGCACCGGACAGGGGAGGATCGGGGAGCTGTTTTTT
NA,NA,TRBV18,TRBJ1-1,CASSPMALANTEAFF,TGTGCCAGCTCCCCCATGGCCCTGGCGAACACTGAAGCTTTCTTT
TRBD2,NA,TRBV5-1,TRBJ2-1,CASSRTSGGSRNEQFF,TGCGCCAGCAGCCGGACTAGCGGGGGGTCACGGAATGAGCAGTTCTTC
NA,NA,TRBV29-1,TRBJ2-7,CSVEVKLYEQYF,TGCAGCGTTGAAGTTAAGCTCTACGAGCAGTACTTC
NA,NA,TRBV19,TRBJ1-6,CASSIQGISYNSPLHF,TGTGCCAGTAGTATACAGGGCATCTCCTATAATTCACCCCTCCACTTT